The rows below give T cell receptor beta chains drawn from one sample of a study of identical twins. TCRdb analysed the 5' RACE reads with MiXCR anew, one entry per CDR3 protein. The data contain hundreds of thousands of distinct CDR3 sequences, 9% to 15% of them singletons. Separately, the same data were catalogued under a study of yellow fever vaccine responses in identical twins.

The sequenced sample consisted of PBMCs. These receptors were taken from a woman under 30 in good health. CDR3s include the opening cysteine and the closing phenylalanine or tryptophan. D genes are given only for firm matches. The size entry is marked missing in some rows and otherwise reads once, few, many or a size class.

clone size	D gene	V gene	J gene	CDR3 DNA	CDR3 protein
-	-	TRBV5-1	TRBJ2-6	TGCGCCAGCAGCTGGGTTAAGGACAGCTCTGGGGCCAACGTCCTGACTTTC	CASSWVKDSSGANVLTF
-	-	TRBV7-8	TRBJ2-2	TGTGCCAGCAGCTACACAGTTTCCGGGGAGCTGTTTTTT	CASSYTVSGELFF
-	-	TRBV19	TRBJ2-2	TGTGCCAGTAGTATACCGAACAGGGCCACCGGGGAGCTGTTTTTT	CASSIPNRATGELFF
few	TRBD1	TRBV12-5	TRBJ1-1	TGTGCTAGTGCCCCCGTAAGGGACAGTAACACTGAAGCTTTCTTT	CASAPVRDSNTEAFF
few	TRBD2	TRBV10-3	TRBJ2-3	TGTGCCATCAGTGAGGGCGGGGGGCCCAGTATCGATACGCAGTATTTT	CAISEGGGPSIDTQYF
-	TRBD2	TRBV28	TRBJ2-5	TGTGCCAGCAGCACCGGGGGAGGACTAGCGATGAAGACCCAGTACTTC	CASSTGGGLAMKTQYF
many	-	TRBV3-1	TRBJ2-5	TGTGCCAGCAGCCCGACTACTTACCAAGAGACCCAGTACTTC	CASSPTTYQETQYF
few	-	TRBV20-1	TRBJ2-1	TGCAGTGCTAGATCGACCGCATCATCGTCCAGGAACTACAATGAGCAGTTCTTC	CSARSTASSSRNYNEQFF
-	-	TRBV28	TRBJ2-1	TGTGCCAGCAGTCTTAAATTCGACAGCTCCTACAATGAGCAGTTCTTC	CASSLKFDSSYNEQFF
-	-	TRBV7-6	TRBJ2-3	TGTGCCAGCAGCTTATCAAACGCGGATACGCAGTATTTT	CASSLSNADTQYF
-	-	TRBV9	TRBJ1-1	TGTGCCAGCAGCGTAGTGGGGACTTGGGGGACTGAAGCTTTCTTT	CASSVVGTWGTEAFF
few	TRBD1	TRBV29-1	TRBJ2-2	TGCAGCGGGTGGACAGGGCGGGCCGGGGAGCTGTTTTTT	CSGWTGRAGELFF
many	-	TRBV28	TRBJ1-1	TGTGCCAGCAGCGCGCCGGGACACACTGAAGCTTTCTTT	CASSAPGHTEAFF
many	TRBD1	TRBV7-8	TRBJ1-2	TGTGCCAGCAGCTTAGGGGGACAGGGTTATGGCTACACCTTC	CASSLGGQGYGYTF
few	-	TRBV4-1	TRBJ2-1	TGCGCCAGCAGCCAAGGAGTGGGGGGAACCTACAATGAGCAGTTCTTC	CASSQGVGGTYNEQFF
few	-	TRBV2	TRBJ1-1	TGTGCCAGCCACAGGGACACTGAAGCTTTCTTT	CASHRDTEAFF
few	-	TRBV7-8	TRBJ2-3	TGTGCCAGCAGCTTAGGGGGGCGGGGGCCCTCCACAGATACGCAGTATTTT	CASSLGGRGPSTDTQYF
-	TRBD1	TRBV2	TRBJ1-2	TGTGCCAGCAGTGAACTAGGACAGGGAAGCCAAGACACCTTC	CASSELGQGSQDTF
-	-	TRBV11-3	TRBJ2-2	TGTGCCAGCAGTTCCCTGGAGGCCGGGGAGCTGTTTTTT	CASSSLEAGELFF
many	TRBD2	TRBV20-1	TRBJ2-2	TGCAGTGCTAGTCCAGCGGGAGGCACCGGGGAGCTGTTTTTT	CSASPAGGTGELFF
-	-	TRBV20-1	TRBJ2-4	TGCAGTGCGGCGGGGCAGTTGGGGTCCCTTATACTAGCCAAAAACATTCAGTACTTC	CSAAGQLGSLILAKNIQYF
few	-	TRBV7-2	TRBJ1-2	TGTGCCAGCAGCTTAGTGGAGGGGAGTGGCTACACCTTC	CASSLVEGSGYTF
-	TRBD2	TRBV27	TRBJ2-7	TGTGCCAGCAGTTTATTTCGCGGACGGACTAGCGGGATGTACGAGCAGTACTTC	CASSLFRGRTSGMYEQYF
many	-	TRBV20-1	TRBJ2-3	TGCAGTGCCACACCAACCCGACAGGAGACAGATACGCAGTATTTT	CSATPTRQETDTQYF
-	-	TRBV2	TRBJ2-3	TGTGCCAGCAGACCCCGACAGCCCAAACGAAGCACAGATACGCAGTATTTT	CASRPRQPKRSTDTQYF
few	-	TRBV12-3/TRBV12-4	TRBJ2-2	TGTGCCAGCAGTTTGGCTCCTCATATGGCCGGGGAGCTGTTTTTT	CASSLAPHMAGELFF
-	-	TRBV4-2	TRBJ2-1	TGTGCCAGCAGCCAAGGTCAAAGGGACCTAACCTACAATGAGCAGTTCTTC	CASSQGQRDLTYNEQFF
-	TRBD1	TRBV5-1	TRBJ2-3	TGCGCCAGCAGCTTGGGGACAGGTCCAAGCACAGATACGCAGTATTTT	CASSLGTGPSTDTQYF
-	TRBD2	TRBV7-9	TRBJ2-7	TGTGCCAGCACCCCCTTCGGGACTAGCGGGAACCGTTGGTACTTC	CASTPFGTSGNRWYF
few	TRBD2	TRBV20-1	TRBJ2-3	TGCAGTGCTAGAGATACTAGCGGGAGTTATACAGATACGCAGTATTTT	CSARDTSGSYTDTQYF
few	-	TRBV7-2	TRBJ2-3	TGTGCCAGCAGTAACAGGGTTCTGCCAGATACGCAGTATTTT	CASSNRVLPDTQYF
few	TRBD1	TRBV7-3	TRBJ2-5	TGTGCCAGCAGCTTAACGCCTCCCGGGACAGGGGGGTCATGGGAGACCCAGTACTTC	CASSLTPPGTGGSWETQYF
many	-	TRBV4-2	TRBJ2-5	TGTGCCAGCAGCCAACCCTTGGGTACGGGAGCAGAGACCCAGTACTTC	CASSQPLGTGAETQYF
-	TRBD1	TRBV5-1	TRBJ2-3	TGCGCCAGCAGCAAGACAGGGGTGGGCGCAGATACGCAGTATTTT	CASSKTGVGADTQYF
many	-	TRBV11-2	TRBJ1-4	TGTGCCAGCAGCCAGGGATTCGACAGCCTTAATGAAAAACTGTTTTTT	CASSQGFDSLNEKLFF
few	TRBD1	TRBV3-1	TRBJ2-6	TGTGCCAGCAGCCAAGATACAGGGGGAGCTGGGGCCAACGTCCTGACTTTC	CASSQDTGGAGANVLTF
-	TRBD2	TRBV3-1	TRBJ2-3	TGTGCCAGCAGCCAGACGGGCGGGGGTAACACAGATACGCAGTATTTT	CASSQTGGGNTDTQYF
-	-	TRBV11-2	TRBJ1-4	TGTGCCAGTGAGCAGGGTGCAACTAATGAAAAACTGTTTTTT	CASEQGATNEKLFF
few	-	TRBV28	TRBJ1-1	TGTGCCAGCACCCAAGGGGACCGCACAGAAGCTTTCTTT	CASTQGDRTEAFF
many	-	TRBV29-1	TRBJ2-1	TGCAGCGTTAACAGGGCCTACAATGAGCAGTTCTTC	CSVNRAYNEQFF
many	-	TRBV4-1	TRBJ2-4	TGCGCCAGCAGCCAAGATTGGTGGGAAGCCAAAAACATTCAGTACTTC	CASSQDWWEAKNIQYF
-	-	TRBV29-1	TRBJ2-5	TGCAGCGTTGAAGAATTTTCGGGCAGAAAAGAGACCCAGTACTTC	CSVEEFSGRKETQYF
many	-	TRBV5-1	TRBJ2-2	TGCGCCAGCAGCTTGACGACAGCACCTAACACCGGGGAGCTGTTTTTT	CASSLTTAPNTGELFF
few	TRBD1	TRBV20-1	TRBJ2-7	TGCAGTGCTCCCGGGACAGGGTGGGGATCTAACGAGCAGTACTTC	CSAPGTGWGSNEQYF
-	-	TRBV20-1	TRBJ2-1	TGCAGTGCAAGAGTTCCTAGCATTTATGAGCAGTTCTTC	CSARVPSIYEQFF
few	TRBD1	TRBV6-5	TRBJ1-1	TGTGCCAGCAGTTACTCCCTGACAGGGCCGGTCACTGAAGCTTTCTTT	CASSYSLTGPVTEAFF
few	TRBD1	TRBV28	TRBJ2-7	TGTGCCAGCAGCGGGACAGGGGTTTATGAGCAGTACTTC	CASSGTGVYEQYF
-	-	TRBV12-3/TRBV12-4	TRBJ2-5	TGTGCCAGCAGTTTAAGGTGGGGAGATCAAGAGACCCAGTACTTC	CASSLRWGDQETQYF
-	TRBD1	TRBV7-8	TRBJ2-2	TGTGCCAGCAGCTTAGCGTTCAGGGGGCAGTCCGGGGAGCTGTTTTTT	CASSLAFRGQSGELFF
few	TRBD1	TRBV12-3/TRBV12-4	TRBJ1-1	TGTGCCAGCAGCCAGACAGGGGTTGCTGAAGCTTTCTTT	CASSQTGVAEAFF
few	-	TRBV28	TRBJ1-5	TGTGCCAGCAGCGATACAGGGTTCCCGAATCAGCCCCAGCATTTT	CASSDTGFPNQPQHF